This entry is about one T cell receptor beta chain. The data belong to a study of beta chain features in type 1 diabetes. The entirety of the isolated RNA underwent reverse transcription, so expressed TCRB transcripts were sequenced. The assay was immunoSEQ multiplex PCR, and TCRdb's table has in-frame clones only and misses some. This sample carries about 260,000 clones, 68% of them seen once, and the ten largest clones take around 0.057%. Germline V CDR1 and CDR2: SGDLS, YYNGEE. This CDR3 spans 14 amino acids. The ends were cut back, 4 bases at V and 2 bases at J, with 12 bases in the middle. Sequencing input: naive CD4+ T cells from blood. This clonotype was sampled from a man aged 25-45 years in good health. The chain employs TRBV9 and TRBJ2-5; D is uncertain. The DNA for the CDR3 is TGTGCCAGCAGCCGTCCTCTTGATCAAGAGACCCAGTACTTC. This codes for CASSRPLDQETQYF.